Described below is a single T cell receptor beta chain sequence and its context. Measured with immunoSEQ multiplex PCR; TCRdb has only the in-frame clones, and not every one. The table includes fewer than 85,000 clones, roughly nine tenths detected once. At cycle 4 day 1, cycle 7 day 1, and baseline, blood was sampled. This entry comes from a study of OX40 agonist ivuxolimab in advanced cancers. On the study more broadly: Patient treatment consisted of intravenous ivuxolimab administration every 2 weeks at 0.01 to 10 mg/kg. Eligibility admitted prior anti-PD-1, anti-PD-L1 or anti-CTLA-4 therapy; about 42% had some. At roughly 80% male, the cohort had a mean age of around 56 years, ranging from about 23 to 79.

The sample consisted of CD4+ or CD8+ T cells sorted from blood, taken in a trial of the OX40 agonist ivuxolimab. The sequence derives from an adult with an advanced solid tumor such as melanoma, head and neck, liver or kidney cancer.

For the CDR3, the DNA is TGTGCCAGCAGCTTCGGCGGGTATAATTCACCCCTCCACTTT. This translates into CASSFGGYNSPLHF. V usage is TRBV7-2 and J usage is TRBJ1-6; the D is unclear. V lost 3 bases, J lost 4 bases, and 7 bases lay in between. This CDR3 spans 14 amino acids. Germline V gene data show CDR1 as SGHTA and CDR2 as FQGNSA. Complete variable domain (other parts from reference TRBV7-2 and TRBJ1-6): GAGVSQSPSNKVTEKGKDVELRCDPISGHTALYWYRQSLGQGLEFLIYFQGNSAPDKSGLPSDRFSAERTGGSVSTLTIQRTQQEDSAVYLCASSFGGYNSPLHFGNGTRLTVT.